These 21 T cell receptor beta chains share one sample of origin, sequenced in a study of radiation and T cells in renal cell carcinoma. The table came from immunoSEQ multiplex PCR; TCRdb's copy has only in-frame clones and leaves some out. The table has tens of thousands of clones, 80% to 90% seen once. Time point defined: blood 2 weeks post-SBRT. The treatment: 15 Gy SBRT to primary tumor, nephrectomy 4 weeks later. Here the sequenced sample was blood, taken from a patient whose treatment included radiotherapy and nephrectomy. The receptors originated from a woman in her forties or fifties with renal cell carcinoma.

The V and J genes are TRBV5-1 and TRBJ2-1; D gene unclear. The V gene's germline CDR1 is SGHRS and CDR2 YFSETQ. V was cut by 9 bases and J by 5 bases, with 15 bases left in between. CDR3 size: 13 residues. The CDR3 is CATARTEDNEQFF. The CDR3 DNA reads TGCGCCACCGCCCGGACGGAAGACAATGAGCAGTTCTTC.

The rearrangement joins TRBV18 to TRBJ1-4, with D possibly being TRBD1 (6 bases). Germline CDR1 is KGHSH and CDR2 is LQKENI. V was clipped by 4 bases and J by 5 bases, with 8 bases between them. This CDR3 is 13 amino acids long. The CDR3 region has the DNA TGTGCCAGCTCACGGGGACAAAATGAAAAACTGTTTTTT. It is translated as CASSRGQNEKLFF. The full variable domain, rest sourced from reference TRBV18 and TRBJ1-4, is NAGVMQNPRHLVRRRGQEARLRCSPMKGHSHVYWYRQLPEEGLKFMVYLQKENIIDESGMPKERFSAEFPKEGPSILRIQQVVRGDSAAYFCASSRGQNEKLFFGSGTQLSVL.

V usage is TRBV4-1 and J usage is TRBJ1-2; D is unresolved. Germline CDR1 reads MGHRA; CDR2 reads YSYEKL. The CDR3 totals 15 residues. The V and J ends lost 0 bases and 4 bases respectively, with 12 bases between them. The CDR3 DNA follows: TGCGCCAGCAGCCAAGAAGGTCGGCCTAGCTATGGCTACACCTTC. Its protein is CASSQEGRPSYGYTF.

V usage is TRBV19 and J usage is TRBJ2-3; D is possibly TRBD1 (5 bases). The germline V and J ends were trimmed by 8 bases and 2 bases, with 23 bases remaining between them. The germline V gene has CDR1 LNHDA and CDR2 SQIVND (reference sequence). The CDR3 covers 17 residues. The CDR3 DNA sequence: TGTGCCAGTCGCCCCAGGGCAGGGTCTGGGGACACAGATACGCAGTATTTT. Translation gives CASRPRAGSGDTDTQYF.

This clone was picked up a small number of times. Its ends do not fully match the called genes, so a read error is possible. This chain joins TRBV7-9 and TRBJ1-4; D unclear. The CDR3 totals 12 residues. Germline CDR1 is SEHNR and CDR2 is FQNEAQ (reference sequence). The CDR3 protein is CASSQPDDKLFF. The CDR3 region has the DNA TGTGCCAGCAGCCAACCGGATGACAAACTGTTTTTT.

This clone was seen a single time. The chain recombines TRBV5-1 with TRBJ2-1; TRBD1 might be the D (6 bases). V was pared by 0 bases and J by 10 bases, with 11 bases between. CDR3 length: 13 residues. Germline V lookup: CDR1 SGHRS, CDR2 YFSETQ. DNA for the CDR3: TGCGCCAGCAGCTTGGCTTCCGGGACAGAGCAGTTCTTC. It specifies CASSLASGTEQFF.

There are a few counts of this clone. This chain uses TRBV10-3 with TRBJ1-5, with D uncertain. Germline loops: CDR1 ENHRY, CDR2 SYGVKD. The CDR3 extends over 14 amino acids. The V end lost 7 bases, the J end lost 9 bases, and 19 bases lay between the germline ends. CDR3 DNA sequence: TGTGCCATCACTGAAAATAGTTCACCGACGCCCCAGCATTTT. Translated, it gives CAITENSSPTPQHF.

The rearrangement joins TRBV7-9 to TRBJ1-4; D perhaps matches TRBD1 (5 bases). Germline V CDR1 and CDR2: SEHNR, FQNEAQ (reference sequence). This CDR3 has 16 residues. Deletions cut 0 bases from V and 0 bases from J, with 8 bases between. The CDR3 nucleotides read TGTGCCAGCAGCTTAGCGGGGGGTACAACTAATGAAAAACTGTTTTTT. It encodes CASSLAGGTTNEKLFF. The complete variable domain, with remaining parts taken from reference TRBV7-9 and TRBJ1-4, reads DTGVSQNPRHKITKRGQNVTFRCDPISEHNRLYWYRQTLGQGPEFLTYFQNEAQLEKSRLLSDRFSAERPKGSFSTLEIQRTEQGDSAMYLCASSLAGGTTNEKLFFGSGTQLSVL.

This chain joins TRBV6-4 and TRBJ1-5; D remains unclear. The germline CDR1 and CDR2 sequences are MRHNA and SNTAGT. Deletions cut 4 bases from V and 4 bases from J, with 8 bases between. CDR3 length equals 13 residues. CDR3 amino acids: CASSVEGNQPQHF. The CDR3 DNA sequence: TGTGCCAGCAGTGTCGAGGGAAATCAGCCCCAGCATTTT.

The J gene is TRBJ2-5, the V gene TRBV4-1; TRBD2 might be the D (7 bases). Germline loops: CDR1 MGHRA, CDR2 YSYEKL. The V and J ends lost 4 bases and 4 bases respectively, with 19 bases between them. The CDR3 totals 16 residues. The CDR3 here is CASSRPAGGRRETQYF. The CDR3 bases are TGCGCCAGCAGCCGACCTGCCGGGGGGCGCCGAGAGACCCAGTACTTC.

The chain employs TRBV6-5 and TRBJ2-7; 9 bases match TRBD1. CDR1 and CDR2 (germline): MNHEY, SVGAGI. J gave up 5 bases and V 0 bases, and 5 bases lay outside the gene matches. The CDR3 has 15 amino acids. CDR3 residues: CASSYSNRGQNEQYF. CDR3 sequence (DNA): TGTGCCAGCAGTTACTCTAACAGGGGGCAAAACGAGCAGTACTTC.

The genes are TRBV28 and TRBJ2-5; 11 nucleotides agree with TRBD2. Germline loops: CDR1 MDHEN, CDR2 SYDVKM. Trimming took 2 bases from V and 4 from J; bases not matched to a gene: 6. This CDR3 region has 16 residues. Written as DNA, the CDR3 is TGTGCCAGCAGTTTACCGGGACTAGCGGTGGGAGAGACCCAGTACTTC. This translates into CASSLPGLAVGETQYF.

The chain has TRBV12-1 and TRBJ2-7; the table calls TRBD2, which could not be checked here. TRBV12-1 is given as a pseudogene. The length of the CDR3 is 15 residues. This CDR3 reads CASSLIGEQSYEQYF. DNA for the CDR3: TGTGCCAGCAGCCTCATCGGGGAGCAGAGCTACGAGCAGTACTTC.

The genes are TRBV5-8 and TRBJ2-7, with D possibly called TRBD1 or TRBD2 (6 bases each). Germline V gives CDR1 SGHTS, CDR2 YDEGEE. V lost 4 bases to trimming and J lost 1 base, with 18 bases between them. The CDR3 is 16 residues long. The CDR3 is CASSPRGVGASYEQYF. In nucleotides, the CDR3 is TGTGCCAGCAGCCCGAGGGGGGTGGGGGCGTCCTACGAGCAGTACTTC.

This clone was detected only once. The V gene is TRBV5-1, the J gene TRBJ2-3, with D perhaps given as TRBD1 or TRBD2 (5 bases each). The ends were cut back, 2 bases at V and 6 bases at J, with 16 bases in the middle. The germline V gene encodes CDR1 SGHRS and CDR2 YFSETQ. The CDR3 loop spans 15 amino acids. CDR3 sequence reads: CASSLQDGKSDTQYF. As DNA, the CDR3 is TGCGCCAGCAGCTTACAGGACGGGAAATCGGATACGCAGTATTTT.

The CDR3 region is CASSRVRGEQPQHF. The CDR3, as DNA: TGTGCCAGCTCACGGGTCAGGGGAGAGCAGCCCCAGCATTTT. This chain connects TRBV18 to TRBJ1-5; perhaps TRBD1 as D (6 bases). Trimming took 4 bases from V and 7 from J, leaving 14 bases between them. CDR1 KGHSH and CDR2 LQKENI come from the germline V gene. CDR3 length: 14 residues. Looking up the rest from reference TRBV18 and TRBJ1-5 gives the full variable domain: NAGVMQNPRHLVRRRGQEARLRCSPMKGHSHVYWYRQLPEEGLKFMVYLQKENIIDESGMPKERFSAEFPKEGPSILRIQQVVRGDSAAYFCASSRVRGEQPQHFGDGTRLSIL.

This chain connects TRBV7-9 to TRBJ2-2; D unclear. The CDR3 has 13 residues. V was pared by 3 bases and J by 6 bases, with 8 bases between. CDR1 and CDR2 from the germline V gene are SEHNR and FQNEAQ (reference sequence). CDR3 sequence reads: CASSFFSPGELFF. Here the CDR3 DNA reads TGTGCCAGCAGCTTTTTTAGTCCCGGGGAGCTGTTTTTT. The full variable domain, in which reference TRBV7-9 and TRBJ2-2 provide the parts outside the CDR3, is DTGVSQNPRHKITKRGQNVTFRCDPISEHNRLYWYRQTLGQGPEFLTYFQNEAQLEKSRLLSDRFSAERPKGSFSTLEIQRTEQGDSAMYLCASSFFSPGELFFGEGSRLTVL.

The table lists this clone with a count of one. The chain uses TRBV21-1 and TRBJ2-1; TRBD2 was called by the table and not checked on the DNA. TRBV21-1 is assigned pseudogene status. CDR3 size: 15 residues. The CDR3 DNA sequence: TGTGCCAGCAGCAAAGTATATGCCGGGGACAATGAGCAGTTCTTC. Its translation is CASSKVYAGDNEQFF.

The genes are TRBV4-3 and TRBJ2-7, with D perhaps assigned TRBD1 or TRBD2 (5 bases each). The V and J ends lost 1 base and 3 bases respectively, with 13 bases between them. This CDR3 is 15 amino acids long. CDR1 and CDR2 (germline): LGHNA, YSLEER. CDR3: CASSQVGTGNYEQYF. Written as DNA, the CDR3 is TGCGCCAGCAGCCAAGTGGGGACGGGGAACTACGAGCAGTACTTC.

This chain links TRBV7-9 with TRBJ2-5; a weak D match, TRBD2 (6 bases). Trimming removed 4 bases from V and 0 bases from J, with 15 bases in between. This CDR3 has 16 amino acids. Germline V gives CDR1 SEHNR, CDR2 FQNEAQ (reference sequence). Written as DNA, the CDR3 is TGTGCCAGCAGCTCCGGGAGACAGACCTACCAAGAGACCCAGTACTTC. It yields the protein CASSSGRQTYQETQYF.

This clone was observed a handful of times. Different DNA sequences within this sample yield the same CDR3. This sequence joins TRBV28 and TRBJ1-1; D not certain. In germline, CDR1 is MDHEN, CDR2 SYDVKM. This CDR3 contains 12 residues. V lost 5 bases and J 5 bases, leaving 9 bases between the germline ends. CDR3 sequence reads: CASSRTGTEAFF. For the CDR3, the DNA is TGTGCCAGCAGTCGAACCGGGACTGAAGCTTTCTTT.